These 25 T cell receptor beta chains were all obtained from the same sample, sequenced in a study of cytomegalovirus exposure and HLA in healthy donors. A multiplex PCR was run with 60 Vbeta primers and 13 Jbeta primers. Here immunoSEQ multiplex PCR was the method, and the copy in TCRdb shows in-frame clones only, minus some. The sample shows approximately 210,000 clones, more than 60% of them seen only once. The specimen sequenced was PBMCs. The origin of the receptors is a woman between 25 and 40 years old in good health and CMV-seropositive.

The genes are TRBV6-1 and TRBJ2-5; TRBD2 might be the D (6 bases). Germline V gene lookup returns CDR1 MNHNS and CDR2 SASEGT. V shed 2 bases and J shed 4 bases, with 23 bases lying between them. The CDR3 is 18 residues long. CDR3 residues: CASSEPLAGPFLRETQYF. DNA for the CDR3: TGTGCCAGCAGTGAACCCCTGGCGGGGCCCTTCTTGAGAGAGACCCAGTACTTC.

The chain uses TRBV27 and TRBJ2-5; 7 bases are a match to TRBD2. The CDR3 spans 13 residues. The J segment lost 3 bases and the V segment lost 6 bases, leaving 4 bases of the junction unmatched. Per the germline V gene, CDR1 is MNHEY and CDR2 is SMNVEV (reference sequence). The CDR3 DNA reads as TGTGCCAGCAGACAAGGGACTAAAGAGACCCAGTACTTC. This codes for CASRQGTKETQYF.

The chain has TRBV6-5 and TRBJ2-7; 7 bases map to TRBD1. The CDR3 is made up of 13 amino acids. Germline assignment: CDR1 MNHEY and CDR2 SVGAGI. Unmatched junction bases numbered 3, after V lost 5 bases and J lost 2 bases. Here the CDR3 reads CASSRDRAYEQYF. CDR3 nucleotide sequence: TGTGCCAGCAGTAGGGACAGAGCCTACGAGCAGTACTTC.

This chain uses TRBV9 with TRBJ2-7; weak D call: TRBD1 (6 bases). CDR1 is SGDLS and CDR2 is YYNGEE in the germline V gene. V gave up 2 bases and J gave up 4 bases, with 16 bases separating them. The CDR3 covers 15 residues. The CDR3 protein is CASSVGHQGPYEQYF. The CDR3 nucleotides read TGTGCCAGCAGCGTTGGGCACCAGGGGCCATACGAGCAGTACTTC.

This sequence joins TRBV9 and TRBJ1-1; 7 positions match TRBD1. J was trimmed by 1 base and V by 6 bases; bases with no gene match: 12. Per germline, CDR1 SGDLS and CDR2 YYNGEE. The CDR3 contains 16 residues. DNA of the CDR3: TGTGCCAGCAACCGATTGGACAGGCTACCGAACACTGAAGCTTTCTTT. Translated, it gives CASNRLDRLPNTEAFF.

The chain combines TRBV2 with TRBJ2-5; possibly TRBD2 for D (5 bases). Germline loops: CDR1 SNHLY, CDR2 FYNNEI. The length of the CDR3 is 13 residues. Trimming left V 2 bases short and J 5 bases short, with 9 bases between. The CDR3: CASSESGSETQYF. DNA for the CDR3: TGTGCCAGCAGTGAATCGGGATCGGAGACCCAGTACTTC.

This clone was seen a few times. The DNA of the CDR3 is TGTGCCAGCAGCTTGCAGGGGCGGGAGACCCAGTACTTC. Residues: CASSLQGRETQYF. This rearrangement joins TRBV7-9 to TRBJ2-5, with D possibly TRBD1 on 6 matching bases. The CDR3 extends over 13 amino acids. Germline-derived CDR1 and CDR2 are SEHNR and FQNEAQ (reference sequence). Deletions cut 3 bases from V and 5 bases from J, with 10 bases between.

This clone was counted only a few times. The genes are TRBV5-6 and TRBJ2-7; TRBD1 aligns across 8 bases. Germline-derived CDR1 and CDR2 are SGHDT and YYEEEE. The J segment lost 2 bases and the V segment lost 3 bases, leaving 7 bases of the junction unmatched. CDR3 length: 15 amino acids. The CDR3 DNA is TGTGCCAGCAGCTCGCCAGGGGGCATGACCTACGAGCAGTACTTC. It specifies CASSSPGGMTYEQYF.

Worth noting for this clone: At one boundary the junction diverges from the germline segment, which might be a read error. V is TRBV30 and J is TRBJ1-2, with D tentatively TRBD1 (5 bases). CDR1 and CDR2 from the germline V gene are GTSNPN and SVGIG (reference sequence). The CDR3 is 11 amino acids. CDR3 nucleotides: TGTGCCTGGAGTGTTGGAGGGCCGGGGGACTTC. The encoded protein is CAWSVGGPGDF.

V is TRBV6-6 and J is TRBJ1-2; 8 nucleotides match TRBD1. The CDR3 has 15 amino acids. The germline V gene has CDR1 MNHNY and CDR2 SVGAGI (reference sequence). The ends lost 6 bases at V and 5 bases at J; junction bases unmatched: 11. The CDR3 sequence is CASSPIRDRSYGYTF. The CDR3 bases are TGTGCCAGCAGCCCTATAAGGGACAGGAGTTATGGCTACACCTTC.

On this clone itself: At one boundary the junction diverges from the germline segment, which might be a read error. Within the sample, other DNA sequences also encode this same CDR3. V and J are TRBV15 and TRBJ1-4; D is uncertain. CDR1 and CDR2 (germline): LNHNV, YYDKDF (reference sequence). CDR3 length: 14 residues. CDR3 residues: CATSRDRREEKLFF. Here the CDR3 DNA reads TGTGCCACCAGCAGAGATCGCCGGGAAGAAAAACTGTTCTTT. Full variable domain (outside the CDR3, taken from reference TRBV15 and TRBJ1-4): DAMVIQNPRYQVTQFGKPVTLSCSQTLNHNVMYWYQQKSSQAPKLLFHYYDKDFNNEADTPDNFQSRRPNTSFCFLDIRSPGLGDTAMYLCATSRDRREEKLFFGSGTQLSVL.

The J gene is TRBJ2-2, the V gene TRBV18; 10 nucleotides match TRBD1. Germline assignment: CDR1 KGHSH and CDR2 LQKENI. V shed 3 bases and J 2 bases; nucleotides not matched to a gene: 6. This CDR3 contains 17 residues. DNA for the CDR3: TGTGCCAGCTCACCCATGACAGGGGGCCCTAACACCGGGGAGCTGTTTTTT. Amino acids: CASSPMTGGPNTGELFF.

The chain combines TRBV4-1 with TRBJ2-5, with D maybe TRBD2 (6 bases). V lost 1 base to trimming and J lost 2 bases, with 11 bases between them. Germline CDR1 is MGHRA and CDR2 is YSYEKL. This CDR3 has 15 residues. CDR3 sequence: CASSQGARGQETQYF. The CDR3 DNA reads as TGCGCCAGCAGCCAAGGGGCCCGGGGGCAAGAGACCCAGTACTTC.

The V gene is TRBV4-2, the J gene TRBJ2-7; TRBD2 agrees at 12 bases. Germline V gene sequence: CDR1 LGHNA, CDR2 YNFKEQ. Losses at the gene ends were 0 bases for V and 2 bases for J; bases not matched to a gene: 11. This CDR3 has 19 residues. For the CDR3, the DNA is TGTGCCAGCAGCCAAGACGGGACTAGCGGGCTCACAAACCCCTACGAGCAGTACTTC. It codes for CASSQDGTSGLTNPYEQYF.

This chain links TRBV5-4 with TRBJ1-2; D gene unclear. This CDR3 has 13 residues. The V end lost 0 bases, the J end lost 5 bases, and 8 bases lay between the germline ends. The germline V gene has CDR1 SGHNT and CDR2 YYREEE (reference sequence). The CDR3 DNA sequence: TGTGCCAGCAGCTTGGGAGAAAGATATGGCTACACCTTC. This gives the protein CASSLGERYGYTF.

The chain employs TRBV4-3 and TRBJ2-5; tentative D call: TRBD2 (6 bases). V lost 3 bases, J lost 2 bases, and 13 bases lay in between. The germline CDR1 and CDR2 sequences are LGHNA and YSLEER. The CDR3 is 15 residues long. DNA of the CDR3: TGCGCCAGCAGCCAGGACTTCGGGGGACAAGAGACCCAGTACTTC. Translation: CASSQDFGGQETQYF.

This chain joins TRBV9 and TRBJ1-3; possibly TRBD1 for D (5 bases). V lost 0 bases to trimming and J lost 3 bases, with 10 bases between them. The germline V gene encodes CDR1 SGDLS and CDR2 YYNGEE. The length of the CDR3 is 15 residues. CDR3 DNA sequence: TGTGCCAGCAGCGTAGAAGGGGTGGTTGGAAACACCATATATTTT. Protein: CASSVEGVVGNTIYF.

This clone was counted once. The chain links TRBV5-6 to TRBJ1-1; a possible D gene is TRBD1 (6 bases). The CDR3 runs to 12 residues. Trimming stripped 4 bases from V and 5 bases from J, with 9 bases between. The germline CDR1 and CDR2 sequences are SGHDT and YYEEEE. The CDR3 here is CASSTGWTEAFF. CDR3 coding DNA: TGTGCCAGCAGCACAGGGTGGACTGAAGCTTTCTTT.

The V gene is TRBV2, the J gene TRBJ2-2, with TRBD2 identical over 8 bases. The ends lost 7 bases at V and 8 bases at J; junction bases unmatched: 6. Germline V gene lookup returns CDR1 SNHLY and CDR2 FYNNEI. The CDR3 spans 13 residues. CDR3 sequence reads: CASTVVAGGELFF. The CDR3 nucleotides are TGTGCCAGCACGGTGGTAGCGGGAGGGGAGCTGTTTTTT.

This rearrangement joins TRBV2 to TRBJ1-1; TRBD1 is a possible D gene (6 bases). This CDR3 has 14 amino acids. Germline CDR1 SNHLY, CDR2 FYNNEI. V lost 6 bases to trimming and J lost 1 base, with 12 bases between them. The CDR3 nucleotides read TGTGCCAGCAGCCAAAGGGGGAGGAACACTGAAGCTTTCTTT. Protein product: CASSQRGRNTEAFF.

This chain uses TRBV7-2 with TRBJ1-5; tentative D call: TRBD1 (6 bases). Trimming took off 1 base at V and 0 bases at J, with 16 bases between the two ends. Per the germline V gene, CDR1 is SGHTA and CDR2 is FQGNSA. The CDR3 has 18 amino acids. This CDR3 reads CASSLVGGGANSNQPQHF. CDR3 DNA sequence: TGTGCCAGCAGCTTAGTAGGTGGGGGGGCTAATAGCAATCAGCCCCAGCATTTT. Full variable domain (outside the CDR3, taken from reference TRBV7-2 and TRBJ1-5): GAGVSQSPSNKVTEKGKDVELRCDPISGHTALYWYRQSLGQGLEFLIYFQGNSAPDKSGLPSDRFSAERTGGSVSTLTIQRTQQEDSAVYLCASSLVGGGANSNQPQHFGDGTRLSIL.

The chain combines TRBV12-2 with TRBJ2-7; the D segment call TRBD2 is taken from the table without a DNA check. TRBV12-2 has pseudogene status. The CDR3 extends over 16 amino acids. CDR3 protein: CASRWAPSGWNYEQYF. The CDR3, as DNA: TGTGCAAGTCGTTGGGCCCCTAGCGGGTGGAACTACGAGCAGTACTTC.

This clone came up a few times. The V gene is TRBV10-3, the J gene TRBJ2-5, with D unresolved. Germline V gene lookup returns CDR1 ENHRY and CDR2 SYGVKD. The CDR3 is made up of 15 amino acids. V was cut by 6 bases and J by 1 base, with 15 bases left in between. Written as DNA, the CDR3 is TGTGCCATCAGCCTAAAATCCCTATCCCAAGAGACCCAGTACTTC. This sequence encodes CAISLKSLSQETQYF.

The chain uses TRBV7-9 and TRBJ2-6; tentative D call: TRBD2 (5 bases). Germline CDR1 SEHNR, CDR2 FQNEAQ (reference sequence). CDR3 length: 17 residues. Trimming removed 2 bases at V and 1 base at J, with 12 bases between. The CDR3 nucleotides read TGTGCCAGCAGCTTATCTGAAGCGGTTTCTGGGGCCAACGTCCTGACTTTC. This codes for CASSLSEAVSGANVLTF. The complete variable domain, with remaining parts taken from reference TRBV7-9 and TRBJ2-6, reads DTGVSQNPRHKITKRGQNVTFRCDPISEHNRLYWYRQTLGQGPEFLTYFQNEAQLEKSRLLSDRFSAERPKGSFSTLEIQRTEQGDSAMYLCASSLSEAVSGANVLTFGAGSRLTVL.

In this sample, this clone turned up a few times. This rearrangement joins TRBV30 to TRBJ2-5; the D gene is possibly TRBD2 (6 bases). CDR3 length: 13 amino acids. V lost 2 bases to trimming and J lost 5 bases, with 12 bases between them. Germline V gives CDR1 GTSNPN, CDR2 SVGIG (reference sequence). The CDR3 sequence: CAWSKRRAETQYF. CDR3 bases: TGTGCCTGGAGTAAGAGGAGGGCCGAGACCCAGTACTTC.